Included here is one T cell receptor beta chain sequence, with context. Its antigen is as yet unknown. The source of the sample is a study of cytomegalovirus exposure and HLA in healthy donors. Overall study results and limits: Reports indicate that TCR beta sequences accurately predicted the HLA-A and HLA-B alleles of most subjects. For most TCR beta V segments, an earlier analysis put the productive rate at about 87% or about 30% of the time.

PCR amplification relied on 60 Vbeta primers (plus 13 Jbeta primers). Measured with immunoSEQ multiplex PCR; TCRdb has only the in-frame clones, and not every one. The data show 85,000 to 100,000 clones, with about 79% seen just once and about 3.1% held by the top ten. V dropped 4 bases and J dropped 4 bases, with 9 bases sitting between them. Germline V gene data show CDR1 as SGHKS and CDR2 as YYEKEE (reference sequence). The CDR3 contains 13 residues. The sample comprised PBMCs. The source of this sequence is a male donor in good health and CMV-seropositive. The rearrangement links TRBV5-5 to TRBJ1-5; D is unresolved. The CDR3 coding sequence is TGTGCCAGCAGCCTTGGAGAGAATCAGCCCCAGCATTTT. This encodes CASSLGENQPQHF.